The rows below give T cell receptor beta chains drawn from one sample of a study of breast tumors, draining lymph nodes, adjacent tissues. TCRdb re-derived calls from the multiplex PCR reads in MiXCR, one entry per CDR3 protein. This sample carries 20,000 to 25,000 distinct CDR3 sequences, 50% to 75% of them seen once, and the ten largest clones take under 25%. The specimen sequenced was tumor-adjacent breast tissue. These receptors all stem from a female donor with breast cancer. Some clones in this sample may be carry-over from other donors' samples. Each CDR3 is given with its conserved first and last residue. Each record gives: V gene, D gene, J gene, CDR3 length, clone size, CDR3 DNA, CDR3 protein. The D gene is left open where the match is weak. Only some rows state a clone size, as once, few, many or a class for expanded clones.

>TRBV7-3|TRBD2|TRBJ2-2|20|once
TGTGCCAGCAGCTTAAATGGGTTGACTAGCGGGGGGGCGAACACCGGGGAGCTGTTTTTT
CASSLNGLTSGGANTGELFF
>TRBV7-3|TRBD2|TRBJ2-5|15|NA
TGTGCCAGCAGCAAAGGACTAGCGGTAGAAGAGACCCAGTACTTC
CASSKGLAVEETQYF
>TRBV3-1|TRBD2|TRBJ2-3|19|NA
TGTGCCAGCAGCCAACGAGTTCTAGCGGGAGTGGACCCCACAGATACGCAGTATTTT
CASSQRVLAGVDPTDTQYF
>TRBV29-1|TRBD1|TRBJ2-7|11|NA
TGCAGCGTAATGCGACAGGGCGAGCAGTACTTC
CSVMRQGEQYF
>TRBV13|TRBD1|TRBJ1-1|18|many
TGTGCCAGCAGCTCGACCGGGACAGGGGTCGCAATGAACACTGAAGCTTTCTTT
CASSSTGTGVAMNTEAFF
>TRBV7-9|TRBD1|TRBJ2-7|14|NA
TGTGCCAGCAGCTACGGACAGGGGTACAACGAGCAGTACTTC
CASSYGQGYNEQYF
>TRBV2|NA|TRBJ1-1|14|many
TGTGCCAGCACCCCGGTGGGGGTGAACACTGAAGCTTTCTTT
CASTPVGVNTEAFF
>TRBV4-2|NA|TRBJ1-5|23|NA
NA
CASSTTEGTHNEKLFFGSGTQHF
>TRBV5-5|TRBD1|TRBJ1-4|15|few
TGTGCCAGCAGCCAGGGGACAGGGGGCAATGAAAAACTGTTTTTT
CASSQGTGGNEKLFF
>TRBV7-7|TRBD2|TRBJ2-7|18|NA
TGTGCTAGCAGCTTAGAATCTGGTATCACCGGGGGGAGCTACGAGCAGTACTTC
CASSLESGITGGSYEQYF
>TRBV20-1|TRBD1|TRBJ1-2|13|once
TGCAGTGAAGCAGACGGCAGGGGGTATGGCTACACCTTC
CSEADGRGYGYTF
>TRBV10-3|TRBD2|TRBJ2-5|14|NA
TGTGCCATCAGTGAACAAGGACTAGGAGAGACCCAGTACTTC
CAISEQGLGETQYF
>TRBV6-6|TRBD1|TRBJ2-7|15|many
TGTGCCAGCAGTCGCCCCGGGACAGGGACCAACGAGCAGTACTTC
CASSRPGTGTNEQYF
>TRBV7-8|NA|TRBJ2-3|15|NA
TGTGCTAGCAGTCCCCCTACGGGAGCGAGAGATACGCAGTATTTT
CASSPPTGARDTQYF
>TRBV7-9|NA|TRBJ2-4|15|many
TGTGCCAGCAGCTTAGGGTCGACAGGAGAAAACATTCAGTACTTC
CASSLGSTGENIQYF
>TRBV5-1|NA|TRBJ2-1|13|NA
TGCGCCAGCAGCTTGCCCAATCGGAATGAGCAGTTCTTC
CASSLPNRNEQFF
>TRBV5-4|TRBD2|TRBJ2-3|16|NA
TGTGCCAGCAGCCCAGTACAGCGGGAGGTCCCAGATACGCAGTATTTT
CASSPVQREVPDTQYF
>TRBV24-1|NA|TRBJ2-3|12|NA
TGTGCCACCAGAACAGACACAGATACGCAGTATTTT
CATRTDTDTQYF
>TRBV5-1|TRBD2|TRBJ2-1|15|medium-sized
TGCGCCAGCAGTTCGAGCGGGAGCTCCTACAATGAGCAGTTCTTC
CASSSSGSSYNEQFF
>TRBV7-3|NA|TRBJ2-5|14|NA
TGTGCCAGCAGCTTAGGGGTGGGGGGTGAGACCCAGTACTTC
CASSLGVGGETQYF
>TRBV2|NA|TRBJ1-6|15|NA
TGTGCCAGCAGGCCACAGAGCTCCTATAATTCACCCCTCCACTTT
CASRPQSSYNSPLHF
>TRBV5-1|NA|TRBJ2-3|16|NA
TGCGCCAGCAGCTCCAGCGGAACCCGAGGCACAGATACGCAGTATTTT
CASSSSGTRGTDTQYF
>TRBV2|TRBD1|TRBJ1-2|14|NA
TGTGCCAGCAGTGTGGGACAGGGGCAGAATGGCTACACCTTC
CASSVGQGQNGYTF
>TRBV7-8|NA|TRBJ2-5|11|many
TGTGCCAGCAGCTTCGGTGAGACCCAGTACTTC
CASSFGETQYF
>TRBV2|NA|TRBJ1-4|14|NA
TGTGCCAGCAGTGGCCCGGGGGGGTATGAAAAACTGTTTTTT
CASSGPGGYEKLFF
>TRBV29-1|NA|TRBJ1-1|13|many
TGCAGCGTTGTCGGGTCCAAGGGGGCTGAAGCTTTCTTT
CSVVGSKGAEAFF
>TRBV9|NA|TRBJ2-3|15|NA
TGTGCCAGCAGCACTCCTGATAGGGATTACAATGAGCAGTATTTT
CASSTPDRDYNEQYF
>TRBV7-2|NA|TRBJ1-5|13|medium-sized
TGTGCCAGCAGCACCACAAAGATGCAGCCCCAGCATTTT
CASSTTKMQPQHF
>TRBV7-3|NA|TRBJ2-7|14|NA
TGTGCCAGCAGCCTCGGGCGGCGCTCCTACGAGCCCTACTTC
CASSLGRRSYEPYF
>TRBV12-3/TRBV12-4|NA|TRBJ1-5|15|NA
TGTGCCAGCAGTTTGGGAACGCAGGGCAATCAGCCCCAGCATTTT
CASSLGTQGNQPQHF
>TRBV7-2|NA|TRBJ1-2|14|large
TGTGCCAGCAGCCTACAGCAACGGTTGTATGGCTACACCTTC
CASSLQQRLYGYTF
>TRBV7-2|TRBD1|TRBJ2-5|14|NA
TGTGCCAGCAGATCGGACAGGGGGCGAGAGACCCAGTACTTC
CASRSDRGRETQYF
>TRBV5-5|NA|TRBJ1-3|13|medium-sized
TGTGCCAGCAGCTTGGGTAGAGGGGACACCATATATTTT
CASSLGRGDTIYF
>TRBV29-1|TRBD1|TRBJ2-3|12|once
TGCAGCGTTCATACAGGGGCAGATACGCAGTATTTT
CSVHTGADTQYF
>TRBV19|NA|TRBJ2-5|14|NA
TGTGCCAGTTCGCCAGGACTGATAGTGGAGACCCAGTACTTC
CASSPGLIVETQYF
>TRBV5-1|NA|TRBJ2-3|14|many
TGCGCCAGCGCACGACTAGATGGAACAGATACGCAGTATTTT
CASARLDGTDTQYF
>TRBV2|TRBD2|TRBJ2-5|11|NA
TGTGCCAGCAGTCTAGCGGGAGGGTTAGTCTTC
CASSLAGGLVF
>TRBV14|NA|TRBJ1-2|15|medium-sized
TGTGCCAGCAGCCGTTTTACAGGGTCGTCCTATGGCTACACCTTC
CASSRFTGSSYGYTF
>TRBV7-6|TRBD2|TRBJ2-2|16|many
TGTGCCAGCAGCCCAGCGGGGATCGCGAACACCGGGGAGCTGTTTTTT
CASSPAGIANTGELFF
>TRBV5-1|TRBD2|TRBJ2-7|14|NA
TGCGCCAGCAGCTGGGTTGGGGGACTACGGGAGCAGTACTTC
CASSWVGGLREQYF
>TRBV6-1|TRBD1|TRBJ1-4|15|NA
TGTGCCAGCAGTACCACAGGGGCAGTTGGAGAAAAACTGTTTTTT
CASSTTGAVGEKLFF
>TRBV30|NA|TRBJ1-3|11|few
TGTGCCTGGACGTCTGGAAACACCATATATTTT
CAWTSGNTIYF
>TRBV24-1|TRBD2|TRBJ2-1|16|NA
TGTGCCACCAGTGACCAACTAGCGGGAGCCTACAATGAGCAGTTCTTC
CATSDQLAGAYNEQFF
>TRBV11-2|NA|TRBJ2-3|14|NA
TGTGCCAGCAGCTTAACCCCCCTCGCAGATACGCAGTATTTT
CASSLTPLADTQYF
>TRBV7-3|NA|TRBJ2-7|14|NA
TGTGCCAGCAGCATATGGGCAGGCACCTACGAGCAGTACTTC
CASSIWAGTYEQYF